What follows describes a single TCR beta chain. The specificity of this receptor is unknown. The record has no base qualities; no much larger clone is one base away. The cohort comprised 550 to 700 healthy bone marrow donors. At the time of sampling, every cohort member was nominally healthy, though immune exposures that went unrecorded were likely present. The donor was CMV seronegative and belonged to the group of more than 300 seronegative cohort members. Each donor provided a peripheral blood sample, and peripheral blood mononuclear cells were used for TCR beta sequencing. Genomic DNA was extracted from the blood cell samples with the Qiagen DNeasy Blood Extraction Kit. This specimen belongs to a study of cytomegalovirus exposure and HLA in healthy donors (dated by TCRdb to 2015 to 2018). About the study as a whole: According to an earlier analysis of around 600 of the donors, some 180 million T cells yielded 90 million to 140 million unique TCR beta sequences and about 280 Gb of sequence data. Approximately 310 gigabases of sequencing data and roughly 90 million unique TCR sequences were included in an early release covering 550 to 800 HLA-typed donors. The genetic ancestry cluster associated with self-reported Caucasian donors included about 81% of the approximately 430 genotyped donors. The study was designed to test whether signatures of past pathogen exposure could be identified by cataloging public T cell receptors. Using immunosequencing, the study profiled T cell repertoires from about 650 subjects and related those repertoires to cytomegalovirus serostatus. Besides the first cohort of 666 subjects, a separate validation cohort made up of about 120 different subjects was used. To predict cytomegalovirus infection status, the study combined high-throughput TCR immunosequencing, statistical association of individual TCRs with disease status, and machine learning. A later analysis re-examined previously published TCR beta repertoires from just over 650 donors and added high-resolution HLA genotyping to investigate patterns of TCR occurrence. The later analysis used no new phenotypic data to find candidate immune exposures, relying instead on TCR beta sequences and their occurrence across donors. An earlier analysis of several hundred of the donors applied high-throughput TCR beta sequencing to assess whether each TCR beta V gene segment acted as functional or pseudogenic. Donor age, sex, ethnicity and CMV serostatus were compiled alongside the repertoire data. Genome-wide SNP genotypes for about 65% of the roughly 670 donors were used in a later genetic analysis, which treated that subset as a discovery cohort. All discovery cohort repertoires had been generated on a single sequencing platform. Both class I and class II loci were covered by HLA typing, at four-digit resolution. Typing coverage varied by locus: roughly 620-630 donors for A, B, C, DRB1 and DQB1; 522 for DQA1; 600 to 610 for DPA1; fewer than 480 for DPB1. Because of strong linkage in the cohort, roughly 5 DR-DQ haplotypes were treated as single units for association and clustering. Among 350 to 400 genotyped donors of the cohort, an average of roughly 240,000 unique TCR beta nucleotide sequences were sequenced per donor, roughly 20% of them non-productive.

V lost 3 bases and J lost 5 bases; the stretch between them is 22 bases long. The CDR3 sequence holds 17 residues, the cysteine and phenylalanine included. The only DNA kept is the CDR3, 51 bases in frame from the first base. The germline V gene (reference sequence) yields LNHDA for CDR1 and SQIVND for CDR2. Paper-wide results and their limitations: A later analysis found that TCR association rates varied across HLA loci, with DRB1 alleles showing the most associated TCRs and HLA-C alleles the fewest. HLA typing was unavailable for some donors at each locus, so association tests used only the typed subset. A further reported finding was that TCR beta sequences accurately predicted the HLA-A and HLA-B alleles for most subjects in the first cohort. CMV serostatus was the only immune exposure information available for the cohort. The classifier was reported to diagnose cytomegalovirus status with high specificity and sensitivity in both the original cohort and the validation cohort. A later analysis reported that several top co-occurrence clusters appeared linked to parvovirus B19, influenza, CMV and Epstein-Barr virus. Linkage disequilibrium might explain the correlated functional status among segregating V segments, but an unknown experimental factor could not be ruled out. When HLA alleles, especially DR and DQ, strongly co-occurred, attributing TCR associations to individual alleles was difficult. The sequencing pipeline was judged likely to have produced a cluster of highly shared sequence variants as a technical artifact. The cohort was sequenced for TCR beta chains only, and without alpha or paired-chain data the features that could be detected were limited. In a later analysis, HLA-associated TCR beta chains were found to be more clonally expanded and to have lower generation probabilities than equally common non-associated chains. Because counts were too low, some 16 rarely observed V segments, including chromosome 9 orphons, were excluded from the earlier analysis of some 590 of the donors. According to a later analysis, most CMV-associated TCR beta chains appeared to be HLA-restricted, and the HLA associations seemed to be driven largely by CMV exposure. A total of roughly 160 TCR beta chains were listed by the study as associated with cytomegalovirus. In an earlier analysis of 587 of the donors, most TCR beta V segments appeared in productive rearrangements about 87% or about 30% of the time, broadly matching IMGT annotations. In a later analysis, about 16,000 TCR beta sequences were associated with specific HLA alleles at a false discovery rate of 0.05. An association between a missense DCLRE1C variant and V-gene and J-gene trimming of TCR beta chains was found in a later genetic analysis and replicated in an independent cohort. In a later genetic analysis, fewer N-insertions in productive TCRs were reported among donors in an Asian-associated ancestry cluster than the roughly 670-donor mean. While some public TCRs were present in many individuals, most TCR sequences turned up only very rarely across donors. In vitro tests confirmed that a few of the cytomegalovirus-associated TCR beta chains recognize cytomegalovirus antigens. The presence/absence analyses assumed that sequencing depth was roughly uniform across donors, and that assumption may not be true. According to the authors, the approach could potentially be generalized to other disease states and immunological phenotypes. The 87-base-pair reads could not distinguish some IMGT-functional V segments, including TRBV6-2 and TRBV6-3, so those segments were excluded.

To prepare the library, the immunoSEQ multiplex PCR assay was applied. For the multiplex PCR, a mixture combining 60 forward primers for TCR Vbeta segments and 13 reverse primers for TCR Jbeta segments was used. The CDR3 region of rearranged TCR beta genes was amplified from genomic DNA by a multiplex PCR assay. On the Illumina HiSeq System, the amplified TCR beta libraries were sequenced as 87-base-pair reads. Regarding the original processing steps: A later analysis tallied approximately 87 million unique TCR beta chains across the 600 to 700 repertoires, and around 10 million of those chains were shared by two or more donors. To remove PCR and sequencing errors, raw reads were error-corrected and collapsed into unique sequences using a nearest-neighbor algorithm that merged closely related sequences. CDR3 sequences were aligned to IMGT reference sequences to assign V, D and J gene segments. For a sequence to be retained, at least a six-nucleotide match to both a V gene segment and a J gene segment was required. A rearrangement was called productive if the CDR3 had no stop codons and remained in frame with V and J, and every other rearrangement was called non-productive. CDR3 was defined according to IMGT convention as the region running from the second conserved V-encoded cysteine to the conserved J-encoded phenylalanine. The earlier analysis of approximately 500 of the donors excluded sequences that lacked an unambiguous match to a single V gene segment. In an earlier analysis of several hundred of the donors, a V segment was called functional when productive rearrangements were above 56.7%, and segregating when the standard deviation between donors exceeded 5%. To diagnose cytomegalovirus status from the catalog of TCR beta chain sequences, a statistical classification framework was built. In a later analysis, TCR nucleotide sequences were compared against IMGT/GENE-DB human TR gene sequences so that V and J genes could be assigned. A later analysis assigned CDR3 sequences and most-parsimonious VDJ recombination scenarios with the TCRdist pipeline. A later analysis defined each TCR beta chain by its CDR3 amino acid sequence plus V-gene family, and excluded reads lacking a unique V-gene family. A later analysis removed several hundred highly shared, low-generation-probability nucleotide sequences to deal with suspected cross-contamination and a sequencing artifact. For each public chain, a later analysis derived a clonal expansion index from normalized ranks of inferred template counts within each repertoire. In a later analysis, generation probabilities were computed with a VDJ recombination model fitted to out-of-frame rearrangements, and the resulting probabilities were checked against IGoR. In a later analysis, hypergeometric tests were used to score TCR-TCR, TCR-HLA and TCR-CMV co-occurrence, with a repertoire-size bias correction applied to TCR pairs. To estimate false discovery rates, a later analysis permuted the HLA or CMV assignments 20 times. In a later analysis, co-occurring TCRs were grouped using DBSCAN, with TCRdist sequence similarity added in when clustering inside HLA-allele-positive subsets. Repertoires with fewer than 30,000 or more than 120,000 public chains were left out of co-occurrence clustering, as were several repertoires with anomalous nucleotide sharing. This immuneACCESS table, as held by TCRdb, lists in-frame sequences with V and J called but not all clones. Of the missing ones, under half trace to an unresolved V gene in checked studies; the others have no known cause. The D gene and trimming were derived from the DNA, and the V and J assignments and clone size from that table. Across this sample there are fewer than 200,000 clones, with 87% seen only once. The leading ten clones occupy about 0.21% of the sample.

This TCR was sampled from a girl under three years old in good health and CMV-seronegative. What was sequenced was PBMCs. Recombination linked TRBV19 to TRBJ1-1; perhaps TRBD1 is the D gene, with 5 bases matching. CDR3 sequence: CASSIVGGRAANTEAFF. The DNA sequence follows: TGTGCCAGTAGTATTGTGGGGGGTAGGGCCGCAAATACTGAAGCTTTCTTT.